This paragraph covers one TCR beta chain sequence. Its cognate antigen has yet to be identified. There are no base qualities to consult, and no much larger clone falls within one base. This record comes from a study of T cell repertoires in cytomegalovirus infection (dated by TCRdb to between 2017 and 2020). Broadly, across the study: Donor HLA type was relevant to the analysis, as public TCR beta signatures indicated carriage of CMV infection together with the matching HLA type.

Overall study results and their limits: Carriers of CMV infection plus the relevant HLA type were discriminated by the cumulative frequency of public TCR beta family members in the study cohort and in an independent 352-donor cohort. The ex vivo response was dominated by HLA-C-restricted CMV-specific TCR beta clonotypes, which also provided the single most frequent clonotype in two of eight donors.

Instrument used: Illumina HiSeq 1500. TCRdb's own reprocessing of the public reads used fastp at Q25 and MiXCR and kept productive beta chains. For every CDR3 protein sequence, its rows merge into one entry that carries the most common genes and DNA. The sample yields about 300,000 distinct CDR3 sequences; approximately 10% were counted once. Around 2.4% of the sample comes from the top ten. From the cysteine through the phenylalanine, the CDR3 covers 18 amino acids. The CDR3 DNA has 54 bases and is translated from base 1. The germline V gene sets CDR1 to KGHSH and CDR2 to LQKENI. The germline ends are 22 bases apart after V is trimmed by 3 bases and J by 2 bases.

The clonotype originates from a human donor in good health (CMV status not recorded). Some clones in this sample may be carry-over from other donors' samples. Sequences were obtained from PBMCs. This chain joins TRBV18 to TRBJ2-5; a tentative D call is TRBD2 (7 bases match). CDR3 sequence: CASSPPRGGAGRQETQYF. In nucleotide form, the sequence is TGTGCCAGCTCACCTCCTCGAGGGGGGGCGGGTCGGCAAGAGACCCAGTACTTC.